Listed below are T cell receptor beta chains from one sample, sequenced in a study of cytomegalovirus exposure and HLA in healthy donors. TCRdb's table, derived via immunoSEQ multiplex PCR, lists solely in-frame clones and lacks some. This sample carries a few hundred thousand clones, about 89% of them seen once, and the ten largest clones take around 1%. Sequencing input: PBMCs. These receptors were collected from a woman younger than 35 in good health and CMV-seronegative. CDR3s include the opening cysteine and the closing phenylalanine or tryptophan. D genes are given only for firm matches. Size is stated for part of the rows, as once, few or many counts, or as a class when the clone is expanded.

j_gene: TRBJ2-7
v_gene: TRBV7-9
d_gene: TRBD1
abundance: NA
CDR3aa: CASLAAGTGRSYEQYF
CDR3nt: TGTGCCAGCCTAGCCGCCGGGACAGGACGCTCCTACGAGCAGTACTTC

j_gene: TRBJ1-2
v_gene: TRBV6-5
d_gene: NA
abundance: NA
CDR3aa: CASSFRGGSGYTF
CDR3nt: TGTGCCAGCAGTTTCAGGGGAGGGAGTGGCTACACCTTC

j_gene: TRBJ2-7
v_gene: TRBV10-3
d_gene: NA
abundance: NA
CDR3aa: CAASAQSYEQYF
CDR3nt: TGTGCCGCAAGCGCACAATCCTACGAGCAGTACTTC

j_gene: TRBJ1-5
v_gene: TRBV6-6
d_gene: NA
abundance: NA
CDR3aa: CASRVFSDSNQPQHF
CDR3nt: TGTGCCAGCAGGGTTTTTAGCGACAGCAATCAGCCCCAGCATTTT

j_gene: TRBJ1-2
v_gene: TRBV10-3
d_gene: NA
abundance: NA
CDR3aa: CAISEPAKADGYTF
CDR3nt: TGTGCCATCAGTGAGCCCGCTAAGGCGGATGGCTACACCTTC

j_gene: TRBJ1-2
v_gene: TRBV4-3
d_gene: TRBD1
abundance: few
CDR3aa: CASSQEVTGEVKFSGYTF
CDR3nt: TGCGCCAGCAGCCAAGAAGTGACAGGGGAGGTCAAGTTTAGTGGCTACACCTTC

j_gene: TRBJ2-5
v_gene: TRBV7-6
d_gene: TRBD2
abundance: NA
CDR3aa: CASSLVLAGKETQYF
CDR3nt: TGTGCCAGCAGCTTAGTACTAGCGGGGAAAGAGACCCAGTACTTC

j_gene: TRBJ2-1
v_gene: TRBV4-1
d_gene: TRBD2
abundance: NA
CDR3aa: CASSQDGAGGAWSQFF
CDR3nt: TGCGCCAGCAGCCAAGACGGCGCGGGAGGCGCGTGGAGTCAGTTCTTC

j_gene: TRBJ2-7
v_gene: TRBV6-5
d_gene: NA
abundance: NA
CDR3aa: CASSPTGQTYEQYF
CDR3nt: TGTGCCAGCAGTCCTACGGGACAAACCTACGAGCAGTACTTC

j_gene: TRBJ2-7
v_gene: TRBV5-1
d_gene: TRBD1
abundance: NA
CDR3aa: CASSPPGQGFNEQYF
CDR3nt: TGCGCCAGCAGTCCCCCGGGACAGGGGTTCAACGAGCAGTACTTC

j_gene: TRBJ2-2
v_gene: TRBV19
d_gene: NA
abundance: NA
CDR3aa: CASSTDTGEAGELFF
CDR3nt: TGTGCCAGTAGTACAGACACAGGGGAGGCCGGGGAGCTGTTTTTT

j_gene: TRBJ2-1
v_gene: TRBV9
d_gene: NA
abundance: NA
CDR3aa: CASSVGSVGEQFF
CDR3nt: TGTGCCAGCAGCGTAGGGTCAGTCGGGGAGCAGTTCTTC

j_gene: TRBJ1-2
v_gene: TRBV4-1
d_gene: NA
abundance: once
CDR3aa: CASSQDGEGGWNYGYTF
CDR3nt: TGCGCCAGCAGCCAAGATGGCGAGGGCGGGTGGAACTATGGCTACACCTTC

j_gene: TRBJ2-3
v_gene: TRBV4-1
d_gene: TRBD2
abundance: NA
CDR3aa: CASSQEQVAGSLTDTQYF
CDR3nt: TGCGCCAGCAGCCAAGAGCAGGTAGCGGGTTCCCTCACAGATACGCAGTATTTT

j_gene: TRBJ2-7
v_gene: TRBV2
d_gene: TRBD1
abundance: NA
CDR3aa: CASSEQGESYEQYF
CDR3nt: TGTGCCAGCAGTGAGCAGGGGGAAAGCTACGAGCAGTACTTC

j_gene: TRBJ1-2
v_gene: TRBV9
d_gene: NA
abundance: NA
CDR3aa: CASSLGQSSVYGYTF
CDR3nt: TGTGCCAGCAGCCTAGGACAGAGTTCCGTCTATGGCTACACCTTC

j_gene: TRBJ2-1
v_gene: TRBV4-2
d_gene: TRBD2
abundance: NA
CDR3aa: CASSQDPFPGTSGNGHNEQFF
CDR3nt: TGTGCCAGCAGCCAAGATCCGTTCCCCGGGACTAGCGGGAACGGTCACAATGAGCAGTTCTTC

j_gene: TRBJ2-1
v_gene: TRBV19
d_gene: TRBD2
abundance: NA
CDR3aa: CASSSRTSGKDEQFF
CDR3nt: TGTGCCAGTAGTTCACGGACTAGCGGGAAGGATGAGCAGTTCTTC

j_gene: TRBJ2-2
v_gene: TRBV21-1
d_gene: NA
abundance: NA
CDR3aa: CASSKAGREATGELFF
CDR3nt: TGTGCCAGCAGCAAAGCTGGGCGGGAGGCGACCGGGGAGCTGTTTTTT

j_gene: TRBJ2-1
v_gene: TRBV5-1
d_gene: NA
abundance: NA
CDR3aa: CASSDSSSYNEQFF
CDR3nt: TGCGCCAGTTCAGACAGCAGCTCCTACAATGAGCAGTTCTTC

j_gene: TRBJ2-7
v_gene: TRBV11-3
d_gene: NA
abundance: NA
CDR3aa: CASSPLEAEYEQYF
CDR3nt: TGTGCCAGCAGCCCCCTCGAAGCGGAATACGAGCAGTACTTC

j_gene: TRBJ2-7
v_gene: TRBV20-1
d_gene: NA
abundance: NA
CDR3aa: CSASISYEQYF
CDR3nt: TGCAGTGCTAGTATCTCCTACGAGCAGTACTTC

j_gene: TRBJ2-3
v_gene: TRBV6-1
d_gene: NA
abundance: NA
CDR3aa: CASSPPSDTQYF
CDR3nt: TGTGCCAGCAGTCCCCCATCAGATACGCAGTATTTT

j_gene: TRBJ2-7
v_gene: TRBV7-8
d_gene: TRBD2
abundance: once
CDR3aa: CASSLERGPYEQYF
CDR3nt: TGTGCCAGCAGCTTAGAGCGGGGGCCCTACGAGCAGTACTTC

j_gene: TRBJ1-5
v_gene: TRBV6-1
d_gene: NA
abundance: NA
CDR3aa: CASSERDNQPQHF
CDR3nt: TGTGCCAGCAGTGAACGGGACAATCAGCCCCAGCATTTT

j_gene: TRBJ2-3
v_gene: TRBV18
d_gene: NA
abundance: NA
CDR3aa: CASSPGTLSTDTQYF
CDR3nt: TGTGCCAGCTCACCCGGGACTTTAAGCACAGATACGCAGTATTTT

j_gene: TRBJ1-2
v_gene: TRBV7-9
d_gene: NA
abundance: NA
CDR3aa: CASSPRQMGLGYTF
CDR3nt: TGTGCCAGCAGCCCCCGACAGATGGGCCTGGGCTACACCTTC

j_gene: TRBJ1-1
v_gene: TRBV4-1
d_gene: NA
abundance: NA
CDR3aa: CASSQDGSANINTEAFF
CDR3nt: TGCGCCAGCAGCCAAGACGGGTCGGCGAATATTAACACTGAAGCTTTCTTT

j_gene: TRBJ1-4
v_gene: TRBV4-1
d_gene: NA
abundance: NA
CDR3aa: CASSPAGVGANEKLFF
CDR3nt: TGCGCCAGCAGCCCCGCGGGGGTGGGGGCTAATGAAAAACTGTTTTTT

j_gene: TRBJ2-7
v_gene: TRBV13
d_gene: NA
abundance: NA
CDR3aa: CASSLLARSSYEQYF
CDR3nt: TGTGCCAGCAGCTTACTAGCGCGAAGCTCCTACGAGCAGTACTTC

j_gene: TRBJ1-5
v_gene: TRBV29-1
d_gene: NA
abundance: NA
CDR3aa: CSVGDQGGQPQHF
CDR3nt: TGCAGCGTTGGGGACCAGGGAGGCCAGCCCCAGCATTTT

j_gene: TRBJ1-1
v_gene: TRBV5-4
d_gene: TRBD1
abundance: NA
CDR3aa: CASSSGQGYARTEAFF
CDR3nt: TGTGCCAGCAGCTCCGGACAGGGATATGCGCGGACTGAAGCTTTCTTT

j_gene: TRBJ2-2
v_gene: TRBV9
d_gene: TRBD2
abundance: NA
CDR3aa: CASSPRGDLNTGELFF
CDR3nt: TGTGCCAGCAGCCCCCGGGGGGACCTAAACACCGGGGAGCTGTTTTTT

j_gene: TRBJ2-2
v_gene: TRBV6-1
d_gene: TRBD1
abundance: NA
CDR3aa: CASSEETGTNTGELFF
CDR3nt: TGTGCCAGCAGTGAAGAGACAGGGACGAACACCGGGGAGCTGTTTTTT

j_gene: TRBJ1-3
v_gene: TRBV11-3
d_gene: TRBD1
abundance: NA
CDR3aa: CASSPSRLGDRRSGNTIYF
CDR3nt: TGTGCCAGCAGCCCGAGTCGGTTGGGGGACAGGCGCTCTGGAAACACCATATATTTT

j_gene: TRBJ1-2
v_gene: TRBV7-9
d_gene: TRBD1
abundance: NA
CDR3aa: CASRDAGTEDGYTF
CDR3nt: TGTGCCAGCAGAGACGCGGGGACAGAGGATGGCTACACCTTC

j_gene: TRBJ1-1
v_gene: TRBV6-5
d_gene: NA
abundance: NA
CDR3aa: CASSYRAGRDTEAFF
CDR3nt: TGTGCCAGCAGTTACCGGGCAGGGAGGGACACTGAAGCTTTCTTT

j_gene: TRBJ1-5
v_gene: TRBV28
d_gene: TRBD1
abundance: once
CDR3aa: CASSSPGQVSQPQHF
CDR3nt: TGTGCCAGCAGTTCTCCGGGACAGGTTAGTCAGCCCCAGCATTTT

j_gene: TRBJ1-4
v_gene: TRBV4-3
d_gene: NA
abundance: NA
CDR3aa: CASSLHPSSATNEKLFF
CDR3nt: TGCGCCAGCAGCCTCCACCCCTCGTCGGCAACTAATGAAAAACTGTTTTTT

j_gene: TRBJ2-1
v_gene: TRBV7-9
d_gene: NA
abundance: NA
CDR3aa: CASSLASYNEQFF
CDR3nt: TGTGCCAGCAGCTTAGCCAGTTACAATGAGCAGTTCTTC

j_gene: TRBJ1-2
v_gene: TRBV6-5
d_gene: TRBD1
abundance: NA
CDR3aa: CASSYPTGGGYGYTF
CDR3nt: TGTGCCAGCAGTTACCCTACAGGGGGTGGCTATGGCTACACCTTC

j_gene: TRBJ2-7
v_gene: TRBV14
d_gene: TRBD2
abundance: NA
CDR3aa: CASSQAGGPGYEQYF
CDR3nt: TGTGCCAGCAGCCAAGCGGGGGGTCCGGGCTACGAGCAGTACTTC

j_gene: TRBJ2-7
v_gene: TRBV6-5
d_gene: NA
abundance: NA
CDR3aa: CASSYGPLREQYF
CDR3nt: TGTGCCAGCAGTTACGGCCCATTGAGGGAGCAGTACTTC

j_gene: TRBJ1-2
v_gene: TRBV5-4
d_gene: NA
abundance: NA
CDR3aa: CASSLATRGGNYGYTF
CDR3nt: TGTGCCAGCAGCTTGGCCACCCGGGGGGGGAACTATGGCTACACCTTC

j_gene: TRBJ2-6
v_gene: TRBV15
d_gene: TRBD1
abundance: NA
CDR3aa: CATRETGGVGGANVLTF
CDR3nt: TGTGCCACCAGGGAGACAGGGGGCGTCGGAGGGGCCAACGTCCTGACTTTC

j_gene: TRBJ1-6
v_gene: TRBV5-1
d_gene: NA
abundance: NA
CDR3aa: CASWDWSSYNSPLHF
CDR3nt: TGCGCCAGTTGGGACTGGAGCTCCTATAATTCACCCCTCCACTTT

j_gene: TRBJ2-3
v_gene: TRBV4-2
d_gene: TRBD2
abundance: NA
CDR3aa: CASSQEPSGAGRDTQYF
CDR3nt: TGTGCCAGCAGCCAAGAGCCTAGCGGAGCAGGGAGAGATACGCAGTATTTT

j_gene: TRBJ1-1
v_gene: TRBV5-1
d_gene: TRBD1
abundance: NA
CDR3aa: CASSLQGTDTEAFF
CDR3nt: TGCGCCAGCAGCTTACAGGGGACGGACACTGAAGCTTTCTTT

j_gene: TRBJ2-1
v_gene: TRBV18
d_gene: TRBD2
abundance: NA
CDR3aa: CASSPLFSGGSYNEQFF
CDR3nt: TGTGCCAGCTCACCATTGTTCAGCGGGGGATCCTACAATGAGCAGTTCTTC

j_gene: TRBJ1-6
v_gene: TRBV19
d_gene: NA
abundance: NA
CDR3aa: CASSYQNYNSPLHF
CDR3nt: TGTGCCAGTAGTTACCAGAACTATAATTCACCCCTCCACTTT

j_gene: TRBJ2-7
v_gene: TRBV7-9
d_gene: NA
abundance: NA
CDR3aa: CASSIGPGITYEQYF
CDR3nt: TGTGCCAGCAGTATAGGGCCAGGGATAACCTACGAGCAGTACTTC

j_gene: TRBJ1-1
v_gene: TRBV7-3
d_gene: NA
abundance: NA
CDR3aa: CASSLGQPNTEAFF
CDR3nt: TGTGCCAGCAGCCTCGGACAGCCGAACACTGAAGCTTTCTTT

j_gene: TRBJ1-4
v_gene: TRBV19
d_gene: TRBD1
abundance: NA
CDR3aa: CASSIPADRFDEKLFF
CDR3nt: TGTGCCAGTAGTATTCCCGCGGACAGGTTCGACGAAAAACTGTTTTTT

j_gene: TRBJ2-1
v_gene: TRBV4-3
d_gene: TRBD2
abundance: NA
CDR3aa: CASSQERLAGVEQFF
CDR3nt: TGCGCCAGCAGCCAAGAGCGACTAGCGGGAGTTGAGCAGTTCTTC

j_gene: TRBJ1-2
v_gene: TRBV19
d_gene: TRBD1
abundance: NA
CDR3aa: CASRIQGARGYTF
CDR3nt: TGTGCCAGTAGAATACAGGGGGCCCGAGGCTACACCTTC

j_gene: TRBJ2-1
v_gene: TRBV5-1
d_gene: TRBD2
abundance: NA
CDR3aa: CASSFLGLAGANEQFF
CDR3nt: TGCGCCAGCAGCTTTCTCGGACTAGCGGGGGCCAATGAGCAGTTCTTC

j_gene: TRBJ2-3
v_gene: TRBV6-1
d_gene: TRBD2
abundance: NA
CDR3aa: CASLVAGHTDTQYF
CDR3nt: TGTGCCAGCCTGGTAGCGGGCCACACAGATACGCAGTATTTT